The 19 T cell receptor beta chains listed next were all sequenced from one sample in a study of graft-versus-host responses after intestinal transplantation. Their antigens are not known. Here immunoSEQ multiplex PCR was the method, and the copy in TCRdb shows in-frame clones only, minus some. Of under 150,000 clones listed, around 93% are singletons. Here the sequenced sample was unstimulated CD4+ T cells sorted from spleen or lymph node cells, taken before intestinal transplant. The receptors stem from a human donor who received an intestinal transplant.

This clone was picked up a small number of times. The V call is TRBV7-9, the J call TRBJ2-1; TRBD2 agrees at 9 bases. The CDR3 is 16 amino acids. The germline V gene encodes CDR1 SEHNR and CDR2 FQNEAQ (reference sequence). Losses at the gene ends were 2 bases for V and 4 bases for J; bases not matched to a gene: 6. CDR3 amino acids: CASSLLKGLAYNEQFF. As DNA, the CDR3 is TGTGCCAGCAGCTTACTGAAGGGACTAGCATACAATGAGCAGTTCTTC.

This clone has just one count. The rearrangement uses TRBV5-1 and TRBJ1-1; D unresolved. The V and J ends lost 1 base and 7 bases respectively, with 8 bases between them. In germline, CDR1 is SGHRS, CDR2 YFSETQ. There are 12 residues in the CDR3. CDR3 sequence: CASSLSRHEAFF. For the CDR3, the DNA is TGCGCCAGCAGCTTGTCCAGACATGAAGCTTTCTTT.

As concerns this clone: No DNA is shown, since the ends of the CDR3 on it are uncertain; the CDR3 is the one TCRdb lists. This sequence joins TRBV28 and TRBJ2-5; TRBD2 reflects the table's D call only, with no check against the DNA. The CDR3 length equals 12 residues, ends included. The germline gives CDR1 MDHEN, CDR2 SYDVKM. The CDR3 protein is CASSSSPYEQYF.

The chain uses TRBV29-1 and TRBJ2-5, with D possibly matching TRBD1 (5 bases). The germline V gene has CDR1 SQVTM and CDR2 ANQGSEA. CDR3 length: 15 amino acids. Trimming stripped 3 bases from V and 6 bases from J, with 20 bases between. CDR3 residues: CSVDSIQGVRKTQYF. CDR3 coding DNA: TGCAGCGTTGACTCAATACAAGGGGTTCGGAAGACCCAGTACTTC.

This sequence joins TRBV7-3 and TRBJ2-1; 10 bases agree with TRBD2. The CDR3 has 16 residues. V trimming: 4 bases; J trimming: 5 bases; junction bases outside the gene matches: 8. From germline, CDR1 is SGHTA and CDR2 FQGTGA. CDR3 in amino acids: CASSWGGTSVDNEQFF. DNA for the CDR3: TGTGCCAGCAGCTGGGGCGGGACTAGCGTTGACAATGAGCAGTTCTTC.

The chain has TRBV30 and TRBJ2-7; no reliable D call. The ends were cut back, 2 bases at V and 2 bases at J, with 7 bases in the middle. The CDR3 has 12 amino acids. CDR1 and CDR2 (germline): GTSNPN, SVGIG (reference sequence). In nucleotides, the CDR3 is TGTGCCTGGAGTACGAACACCTACGAGCAGTACTTC. The encoded protein is CAWSTNTYEQYF.

CDR3: CASGPTSGSYEQYF. DNA for the CDR3: TGTGCCAGCGGCCCAACTAGCGGGAGCTACGAGCAGTACTTC. J is TRBJ2-7 and V is TRBV28, with 11 bases identical to TRBD2. With V trimmed by 8 bases and J by 3 bases, 6 bases remained unmatched. Looked up from germline, CDR1 is MDHEN and CDR2 is SYDVKM. The CDR3 covers 14 residues.

The genes are TRBV6-5 and TRBJ2-7; D might be TRBD1 (6 bases). CDR1 and CDR2 (germline): MNHEY, SVGAGI. V was trimmed by 8 bases and J by 1 base, leaving 12 bases between them. The CDR3 spans 13 residues. Written as DNA, the CDR3 is TGTGCCAGCGGGAGACAGGAATCCTACGAGCAGTACTTC. It codes for CASGRQESYEQYF.

The gene calls are TRBV19 and TRBJ1-3; maybe TRBD1 (6 bases). Germline loops: CDR1 LNHDA, CDR2 SQIVND (reference sequence). This CDR3 has 13 amino acids. Between the trimmed V and J ends, which lost 9 bases and 0 bases, there was a span of 9 bases. CDR3 sequence reads: CASRGLSGNTIYF. The DNA for the CDR3 is TGTGCCAGCAGGGGACTCTCTGGAAACACCATATATTTT. The full variable domain, completed using reference TRBV19 and TRBJ1-3, is DGGITQSPKYLFRKEGQNVTLSCEQNLNHDAMYWYRQDPGQGLRLIYYSQIVNDFQKGDIAEGYSVSREKKESFPLTVTSAQKNPTAFYLCASRGLSGNTIYFGEGSWLTVV.

The CDR3 here is CASSLVVSGQTPETQYF. In DNA, the CDR3 is TGTGCCAGCAGCTTAGTCGTATCAGGGCAGACCCCGGAGACCCAGTACTTC. The gene calls are TRBV11-2 and TRBJ2-5, with D maybe TRBD1 (5 bases). Between the trimmed V and J ends, which lost 1 base and 5 bases, there was a span of 20 bases. CDR3 length: 17 residues. CDR1 and CDR2 (germline): SGHAT, FQNNGV.

The gene calls are TRBV5-1 and TRBJ2-1; no clear D. V dropped 4 bases and J dropped 0 bases, with 17 bases sitting between them. The germline V gene encodes CDR1 SGHRS and CDR2 YFSETQ. The CDR3 is made up of 17 amino acids. Here the CDR3 reads CASSKPTQTFSYNEQFF. The CDR3, as DNA: TGCGCCAGCAGCAAGCCCACCCAGACATTCTCCTACAATGAGCAGTTCTTC.

The chain has TRBV6-1 and TRBJ2-6, with D maybe TRBD2 (5 bases). V was cut by 5 bases and J by 1 base, with 6 bases left in between. The CDR3 is 14 amino acids. Per germline, CDR1 MNHNS and CDR2 SASEGT. The CDR3 spells CASSRRSGANVLTF. In nucleotides, the CDR3 is TGTGCCAGCAGTAGGAGGTCTGGGGCCAACGTCCTGACTTTC.

The rearrangement uses TRBV29-1 and TRBJ2-2, with 13 bases matching TRBD2. Germline V CDR1 and CDR2: SQVTM, ANQGSEA. The CDR3 is made up of 17 amino acids. The trim removed 6 bases at V and 4 bases at J, leaving 11 bases unmatched. In nucleotides, the CDR3 is TGCAGCGTCCGCGGGACTAGCGGGACTATGCCCACCGGGGAGCTGTTTTTT. This codes for CSVRGTSGTMPTGELFF.

This clone was counted between two and nine times. The chain is built from TRBV19 and TRBJ1-5; D unresolved. V lost 5 bases to trimming and J lost 0 bases, with 14 bases between them. The CDR3 totals 16 residues. The germline V gene has CDR1 LNHDA and CDR2 SQIVND (reference sequence). The CDR3 here is CASSFVIGFSNQPQHF. In nucleotides, the CDR3 is TGTGCCAGTAGTTTCGTAATCGGATTTAGCAATCAGCCCCAGCATTTT.

The rearrangement links TRBV29-1 to TRBJ2-5, with D possibly matching TRBD1 (5 bases). Trimming stripped 4 bases from V and 2 bases from J, with 11 bases between. Germline V CDR1 and CDR2: SQVTM, ANQGSEA. This CDR3 has 13 residues. DNA of the CDR3: TGCAGCGTTGTCAGGGTCGCTCAAGAGACCCAGTACTTC. This codes for CSVVRVAQETQYF. Full variable domain (remainder filled in from reference TRBV29-1 and TRBJ2-5): SAVISQKPSRDICQRGTSLTIQCQVDSQVTMMFWYRQQPGQSLTLIATANQGSEATYESGFVIDKFPISRPNLTFSTLTVSNMSPEDSSIYLCSVVRVAQETQYFGPGTRLLVL.

V gene TRBV5-1 combines with J gene TRBJ2-5; 8 bases map to TRBD1. Trimming removed 0 bases from V and 1 base from J; junction bases left unmatched: 5. The CDR3 runs 16 residues. Germline CDR1 is SGHRS and CDR2 is YFSETQ. The DNA for the CDR3 is TGCGCCAGCAGCTTGGACGGACAGGGCAGCCAAGAGACCCAGTACTTC. Translation gives CASSLDGQGSQETQYF.

The chain uses TRBV9 and TRBJ2-2; D gene unclear. Trimming removed 0 bases at V and 0 bases at J, with 9 bases between. Germline V lookup: CDR1 SGDLS, CDR2 YYNGEE. The CDR3 extends over 16 amino acids. CDR3 residues: CASSVVPDTNTGELFF. The CDR3, as DNA: TGTGCCAGCAGCGTAGTTCCGGATACGAACACCGGGGAGCTGTTTTTT.

The chain carries TRBV28 and TRBJ1-3, with D perhaps matching TRBD1 (6 bases). V dropped 3 bases and J dropped 4 bases, with 10 bases sitting between them. Germline-derived CDR1 and CDR2 are MDHEN and SYDVKM. The CDR3 runs to 14 residues. The CDR3 loop reads CASSFGGRGNTIYF. DNA of the CDR3: TGTGCCAGCAGTTTTGGGGGGCGGGGAAACACCATATATTTT.

The rearrangement uses TRBV11-2 and TRBJ2-1; 13 nucleotides agree with TRBD2. Germline assignment: CDR1 SGHAT and CDR2 FQNNGV. The CDR3 is 16 residues long. Trimming removed 1 base from V and 9 bases from J; junction bases left unmatched: 6. CDR3 protein: CASSLARTSGRLEQFF. In nucleotides, the CDR3 is TGTGCCAGCAGCTTAGCACGGACTAGCGGGAGACTTGAGCAGTTCTTC.